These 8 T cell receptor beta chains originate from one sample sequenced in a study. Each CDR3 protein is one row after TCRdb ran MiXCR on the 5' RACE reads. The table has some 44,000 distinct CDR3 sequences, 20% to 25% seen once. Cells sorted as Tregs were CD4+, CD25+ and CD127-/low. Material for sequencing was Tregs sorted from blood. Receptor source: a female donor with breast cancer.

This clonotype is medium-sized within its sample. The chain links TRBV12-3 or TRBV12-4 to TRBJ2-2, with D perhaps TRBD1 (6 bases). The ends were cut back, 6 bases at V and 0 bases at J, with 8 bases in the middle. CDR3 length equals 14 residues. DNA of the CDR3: TGTGCCAGCAGGGACAGTCCGAACACCGGGGAGCTGTTTTTT. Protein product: CASRDSPNTGELFF.

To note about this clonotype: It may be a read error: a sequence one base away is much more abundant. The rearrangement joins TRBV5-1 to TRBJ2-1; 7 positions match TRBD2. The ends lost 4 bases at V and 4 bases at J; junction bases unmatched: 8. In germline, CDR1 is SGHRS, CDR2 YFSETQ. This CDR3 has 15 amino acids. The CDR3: CASSQLASVYNEQFF. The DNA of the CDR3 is TGCGCCAGCAGCCAACTAGCGAGTGTTTACAATGAGCAGTTCTTC.

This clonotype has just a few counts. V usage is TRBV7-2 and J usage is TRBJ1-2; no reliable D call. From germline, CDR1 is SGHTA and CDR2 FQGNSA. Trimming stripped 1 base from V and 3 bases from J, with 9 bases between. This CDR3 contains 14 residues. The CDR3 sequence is CASSLGARDYGYTF. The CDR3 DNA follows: TGTGCCAGCAGCTTAGGTGCCAGAGACTATGGCTACACCTTC.

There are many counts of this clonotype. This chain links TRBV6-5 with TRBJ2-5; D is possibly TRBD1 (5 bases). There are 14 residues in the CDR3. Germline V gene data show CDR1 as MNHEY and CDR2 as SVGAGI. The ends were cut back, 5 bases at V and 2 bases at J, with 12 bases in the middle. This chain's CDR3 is CASSGRTHQETQYF. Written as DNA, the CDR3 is TGTGCCAGCAGTGGACGGACACATCAAGAGACCCAGTACTTC.

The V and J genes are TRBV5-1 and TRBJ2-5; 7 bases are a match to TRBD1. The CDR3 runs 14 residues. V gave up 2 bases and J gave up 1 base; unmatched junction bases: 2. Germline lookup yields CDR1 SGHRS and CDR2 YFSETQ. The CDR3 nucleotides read TGCGCCAGCAGCTTAGGGACAGCCCAAGAGACCCAGTACTTC. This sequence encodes CASSLGTAQETQYF.

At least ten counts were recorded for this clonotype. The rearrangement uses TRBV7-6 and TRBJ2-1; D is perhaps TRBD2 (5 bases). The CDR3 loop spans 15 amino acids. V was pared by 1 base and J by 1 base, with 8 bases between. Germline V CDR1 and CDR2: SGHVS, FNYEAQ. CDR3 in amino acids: CASSLVAGSYNEQFF. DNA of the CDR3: TGTGCCAGCAGCTTAGTGGCGGGTTCCTACAATGAGCAGTTCTTC.

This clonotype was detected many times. The CDR3 sequence: CASSLDGYGYTF. DNA for the CDR3: TGCGCCAGCAGCTTGGACGGCTATGGCTACACCTTC. The chain recombines TRBV5-1 with TRBJ1-2; D gene unclear. CDR3 length: 12 residues. Germline-derived CDR1 and CDR2 are SGHRS and YFSETQ. V lost 0 bases and J 4 bases, leaving 4 bases between the germline ends.

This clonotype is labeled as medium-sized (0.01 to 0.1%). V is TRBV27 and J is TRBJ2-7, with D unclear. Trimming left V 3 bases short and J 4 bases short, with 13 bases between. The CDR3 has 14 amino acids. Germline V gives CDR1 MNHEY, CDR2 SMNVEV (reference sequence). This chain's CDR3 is CASSFWSARYEQYF. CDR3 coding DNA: TGTGCCAGCAGTTTTTGGTCAGCGAGGTACGAGCAGTACTTC.